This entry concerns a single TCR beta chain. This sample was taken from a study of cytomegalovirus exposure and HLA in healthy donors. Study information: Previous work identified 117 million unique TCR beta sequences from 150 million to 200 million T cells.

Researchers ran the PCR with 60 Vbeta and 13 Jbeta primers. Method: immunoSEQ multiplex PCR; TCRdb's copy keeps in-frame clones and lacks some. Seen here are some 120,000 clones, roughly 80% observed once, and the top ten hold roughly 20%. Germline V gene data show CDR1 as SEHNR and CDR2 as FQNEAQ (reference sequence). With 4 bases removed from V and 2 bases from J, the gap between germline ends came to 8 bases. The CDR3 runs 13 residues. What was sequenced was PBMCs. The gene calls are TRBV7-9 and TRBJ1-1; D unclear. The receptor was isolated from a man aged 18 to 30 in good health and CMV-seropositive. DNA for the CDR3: TGTGCCAGCAGCTCCCGGGAAAACACTGAAGCTTTCTTT. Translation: CASSSRENTEAFF.